These 7 T cell receptor beta chains were sequenced from one sample in a study of T cells in Graves' hyperthyroidism and ophthalmopathy. TCR beta CDR3 sequences were amplified from RNA transcripts. First-round RT-PCR with HTBI primers amplified the TCR CDR3 region. Each CDR3 protein gets one entry after TCRdb re-called the multiplex PCR reads with MiXCR. Of around 250,000 distinct CDR3 sequences listed, 16% are singletons. The sample comprised blood. Every receptor here comes from a woman in her late teens or twenties with Graves' ophthalmopathy.

This clonotype was seen ten or more times. The genes are TRBV18 and TRBJ2-7; D might be TRBD1 or TRBD2, each matching 6 bases. The CDR3 is 13 residues long. Looked up from germline, CDR1 is KGHSH and CDR2 is LQKENI. V shed 6 bases and J shed 5 bases, with 14 bases lying between them. The CDR3 DNA follows: TGTGCCAGCTCTCCCCGGGGGCCCGACGAGCAGTACTTC. Amino acids: CASSPRGPDEQYF.

This clonotype was observed at least ten times. The chain joins TRBV7-3 to TRBJ2-5; TRBD2 matches at 16 bases. This CDR3 has 16 amino acids. Germline lookup yields CDR1 SGHTA and CDR2 FQGTGA. J lost 5 bases, V lost 5 bases, and 5 bases had no gene match. The CDR3 DNA sequence: TGTGCCAGCAGCCCGGGACTAGCGGGGGGGCCCGAGACCCAGTACTTC. It translates to CASSPGLAGGPETQYF.

This clonotype was counted at least ten times. The CDR3 reads CASSFRTGRGETQYF. As DNA, the CDR3 is TGTGCCAGCAGCTTCCGGACAGGCCGAGGGGAGACCCAGTACTTC. This chain connects TRBV7-9 to TRBJ2-5; 7 bases are a match to TRBD1. This CDR3 contains 15 residues. V lost 3 bases, J lost 5 bases, and 9 bases stayed unmatched. From germline, CDR1 is SEHNR and CDR2 FQNEAQ (reference sequence).

This clonotype has at least ten counts. The chain employs TRBV7-9 and TRBJ1-1, with D unresolved. The CDR3 has 13 amino acids. The germline CDR1 and CDR2 sequences are SEHNR and FQNEAQ (reference sequence). Between the trimmed V and J ends, which lost 3 bases and 7 bases, there was a span of 12 bases. The DNA of the CDR3 is TGTGCCAGCAGCTTCTGGGGTTATGGTGAAGCTTTCTTT. This encodes CASSFWGYGEAFF.

Ten or more counts support this clonotype. V and J are TRBV7-9 and TRBJ1-2, with 10 bases lining up with TRBD1. This CDR3 is built from 15 residues. Per germline, CDR1 SEHNR and CDR2 FQNEAQ (reference sequence). V lost 0 bases, J lost 12 bases, and 10 bases stayed unmatched. The CDR3 coding sequence is TGTGCCAGCAGCTTAGCAGTAATTGACAGGGGGCCTCACACCTTC. As protein: CASSLAVIDRGPHTF.

At least ten counts were recorded for this clonotype. The chain combines TRBV5-5 with TRBJ2-5; 9 bases are a match to TRBD2. Per germline, CDR1 SGHKS and CDR2 YYEKEE (reference sequence). CDR3 length equals 15 residues. The trim removed 4 bases at V and 5 bases at J, leaving 9 bases unmatched. CDR3: CASSPRGGALETQYF. The CDR3 DNA follows: TGTGCCAGCAGCCCACGCGGGGGGGCCCTGGAGACCCAGTACTTC.

At least ten counts were recorded for this clonotype. V is TRBV7-2 and J is TRBJ1-2; possibly TRBD1 for D (5 bases). V was trimmed by 1 base and J by 3 bases, leaving 15 bases between them. Germline V gene lookup returns CDR1 SGHTA and CDR2 FQGNSA. This CDR3 has 16 amino acids. The CDR3 loop reads CASSLGIRARDYGYTF. In DNA, the CDR3 is TGTGCCAGCAGCTTAGGAATCAGGGCGCGGGACTATGGCTACACCTTC.